The 14 T cell receptor beta chains below come from one sample, sequenced in a study of T cell responses to AZD1222 COVID-19 vaccine. Sequenced by immunoSEQ multiplex PCR; TCRdb stores in-frame clones only, minus some. The sample has about 150,000 clones; less than 90% are singletons. The sequenced sample was peripheral blood, obtained on day 0 of MenACWY control vaccination. Every receptor here comes from an adult in good health.

This clone came up many times. V gene TRBV5-6 combines with J gene TRBJ1-1; perhaps TRBD1 as D (6 bases). Between the trimmed V and J ends, which lost 5 bases and 8 bases, there was a span of 19 bases. The CDR3 is 14 amino acids. Germline V gives CDR1 SGHDT, CDR2 YYEEEE. The CDR3 spells CASRLPGDGYEAFF. In nucleotides, the CDR3 is TGTGCCAGCAGACTCCCAGGGGACGGATACGAAGCTTTCTTT.

The chain joins TRBV5-1 to TRBJ2-1; weak D call: TRBD2 (6 bases). Germline assignment: CDR1 SGHRS and CDR2 YFSETQ. The V end was cut by 4 bases, the J end by 7 bases, with 21 bases between. The CDR3 loop spans 16 amino acids. CDR3 loop: CASSPGLPVVGNEQFF. The CDR3 DNA sequence: TGCGCCAGCAGCCCGGGACTTCCGGTTGTGGGGAATGAGCAGTTCTTC.

The chain joins TRBV11-2 to TRBJ2-7, with a tentative D call TRBD1 (5 bases). V shed 1 base and J shed 0 bases, with 10 bases lying between them. This CDR3 is 15 amino acids long. CDR1 is SGHAT, CDR2 FQNNGV, per germline. The CDR3 bases are TGTGCCAGCAGCTTAGGGGGCGTCCTCTCCTACGAGCAGTACGTC. This gives the protein CASSLGGVLSYEQYV.

The V gene is TRBV4-3, the J gene TRBJ1-1, with D unresolved. V was clipped by 3 bases and J by 6 bases, with 20 bases between them. The CDR3 is made up of 16 amino acids. Germline V CDR1 and CDR2: LGHNA, YSLEER. In DNA form, the CDR3 reads TGCGCCAGCAGCCAGGAGAGCGCGACGGCCTTCTCTGAAGCTTTCTTT. Translation: CASSQESATAFSEAFF.

This chain connects TRBV5-1 to TRBJ2-2; D not certain. The CDR3 covers 15 residues. Germline V gives CDR1 SGHRS, CDR2 YFSETQ. V was clipped by 0 bases and J by 0 bases, with 6 bases between them. The CDR3 DNA is TGCGCCAGCAGCTTGGGAGTTGCGAACACCGGGGAGCTGTTTTTT. It specifies CASSLGVANTGELFF.

This chain links TRBV30 with TRBJ1-6, with D unclear. Germline V CDR1 and CDR2: GTSNPN, SVGIG (reference sequence). The CDR3 is made up of 14 amino acids. Deletions cut 0 bases from V and 4 bases from J, with 7 bases between. Here the CDR3 DNA reads TGTGCCTGGAGTGTTGTGGAGTATAATTCACCCCTCCACTTT. The encoded protein is CAWSVVEYNSPLHF.

The CDR3 DNA follows: TGTGCCAGCAGTCAACAGGGACGCTCTGGAAACACCATATATTTT. As protein: CASSQQGRSGNTIYF. This chain uses TRBV27 with TRBJ1-3; TRBD1 is a possible D gene (6 bases). This CDR3 contains 15 residues. Germline V gives CDR1 MNHEY, CDR2 SMNVEV (reference sequence). The V and J ends lost 5 bases and 0 bases respectively, with 11 bases between them.

The chain uses TRBV7-3 and TRBJ2-2; 15 positions agree with TRBD2. CDR1 is SGHTA and CDR2 is FQGTGA in the germline V gene. After removal of 0 bases from V and 4 bases from J, the junction contained 6 bases not matched to a gene. This CDR3 comprises 19 residues. CDR3: CASSLTTGLAGGSTGELFF. The CDR3 coding sequence is TGTGCCAGCAGCTTAACCACCGGACTAGCGGGAGGGTCCACCGGGGAGCTGTTTTTT. The whole variable domain, remainder taken from reference TRBV7-3 and TRBJ2-2, is GAGVSQTPSNKVTEKGKYVELRCDPISGHTALYWYRQSLGQGPEFLIYFQGTGAADDSGLPNDRFFAVRPEGSVSTLKIQRTERGDSAVYLCASSLTTGLAGGSTGELFFGEGSRLTVL.

The chain employs TRBV30 and TRBJ2-1; no clear D gene. Germline V gene sequence: CDR1 GTSNPN, CDR2 SVGIG (reference sequence). The CDR3 is 13 amino acids. With 0 bases removed from V and 7 bases from J, the gap between germline ends came to 10 bases. In DNA form, the CDR3 reads TGTGCCTGGAGTGTAGCTGCCGTAAATGAGCAGTTCTTC. Encoded protein: CAWSVAAVNEQFF.

The V and J genes are TRBV28 and TRBJ2-7; 7 bases align to TRBD1. Trimming at V came to 7 bases and at J to 7 bases, leaving 13 bases not matched to a gene. This CDR3 spans 14 amino acids. Germline V lookup: CDR1 MDHEN, CDR2 SYDVKM. The CDR3 region is CASTPSGARGEQYV. CDR3 nucleotides: TGTGCCAGCACTCCCTCCGGGGCCAGGGGGGAGCAGTACGTC.

This clone has just a few counts. The chain couples TRBV2 to TRBJ1-2; D might be TRBD1 (5 bases). Trimming removed 7 bases at V and 8 bases at J, with 17 bases between. In germline, CDR1 is SNHLY, CDR2 FYNNEI. This CDR3 is built from 13 residues. The CDR3 DNA follows: TGTGCCAGCACCCAAGGGGAGACCCAAGGCTACACCTTC. This gives the protein CASTQGETQGYTF.

This chain links TRBV2 with TRBJ1-4; 7 bases map to TRBD1. The CDR3 length is 14 residues. CDR1 is SNHLY, CDR2 FYNNEI, per germline. Trimming took 5 bases from V and 7 from J; bases not matched to a gene: 7. Here the CDR3 DNA reads TGTGCCAGCAGTTCACAGGGGCGGGGTGAAAAACTGTTTTTT. Its protein product is CASSSQGRGEKLFF.

J is TRBJ2-3 and V is TRBV27; possible D gene TRBD2, 6 bases. The V end was cut by 5 bases, the J end by 3 bases, with 18 bases between. The CDR3 extends over 16 amino acids. Per germline, CDR1 MNHEY and CDR2 SMNVEV (reference sequence). CDR3 region: CASSPETWGVTDTQYF. The CDR3 coding sequence is TGTGCCAGCAGTCCCGAGACGTGGGGGGTAACAGATACGCAGTATTTT.

The chain uses TRBV19 and TRBJ1-6, with a tentative D call TRBD1 (6 bases). V lost 3 bases to trimming and J lost 7 bases, with 16 bases between them. CDR1 is LNHDA and CDR2 is SQIVND in the germline V gene (reference sequence). The CDR3 extends over 16 amino acids. CDR3 DNA: TGTGCCAGTAGTATGCTGGGGGGCACCGGGAATTCACCCCTCCACTTT. Protein product: CASSMLGGTGNSPLHF.